These 22 T cell receptor beta chains were all obtained from the same sample, sequenced in a study of T cell responses to AZD1222 COVID-19 vaccine. The table came from immunoSEQ multiplex PCR; TCRdb's copy has only in-frame clones and leaves some out. The table shows about 120,000 clones, with roughly 90% occurring only once. Sequenced material: peripheral blood, taken on day 0 of AZD1222 vaccination. These receptors came from an adult in good health.

The J gene is TRBJ1-2, the V gene TRBV23-1; a possible D gene is TRBD1 (5 bases). TRBV23-1 is reported as an ORF; its role is uncertain. V lost 11 bases and J 6 bases, leaving 22 bases between the germline ends. This CDR3 is 14 amino acids long. The CDR3 bases are TGCGCCGTGATAAGGGGAAGCCTTCTAAATGGCTACACCTTC. It specifies CAVIRGSLLNGYTF.

A single count supports this clone. V is TRBV6-2 or TRBV6-3 and J is TRBJ1-4, with TRBD1 matching over 7 bases. The CDR3 totals 14 residues. The germline CDR1 and CDR2 sequences are MNHEY and SVGEGT. With V trimmed by 2 bases and J by 8 bases, 5 bases remained unmatched. The CDR3, as DNA: TGTGCCAGCAGTTACGGGGGGACAGAGGAAAAACTGTTTTTT. Its translation is CASSYGGTEEKLFF.

The chain employs TRBV27 and TRBJ1-3, with 7 bases identical to TRBD1. The CDR3 is 15 amino acids. Germline V gene sequence: CDR1 MNHEY, CDR2 SMNVEV (reference sequence). V trimming: 6 bases; J trimming: 0 bases; junction bases outside the gene matches: 5. The CDR3 region is CASRDRPHSGNTIYF. Written as DNA, the CDR3 is TGTGCCAGCAGGGACAGGCCTCACTCTGGAAACACCATATATTTT.

This clone came up a few times. Sequence at one end of the junction differs from germline and may be a read error. V gene TRBV5-1 combines with J gene TRBJ2-3; TRBD2 agrees at 12 bases. The length of the CDR3 is 16 residues. Germline V gives CDR1 SGHRS, CDR2 YFSETQ. The CDR3 is CASSPRTSGATDTRYF. CDR3 DNA: TGCGCCAGCAGCCCGAGGACTAGCGGGGCCACAGATACGCGGTATTTT.

The CDR3 nucleotides read TGTGCCAGCAGCGTAGCCCTGAGTGACACCGGGGAGCTGTTTTTT. Its translation: CASSVALSDTGELFF. The chain links TRBV9 to TRBJ2-2; unclear D gene. CDR3 size: 15 residues. Germline V CDR1 and CDR2: SGDLS, YYNGEE. With 0 bases removed from V and 3 bases from J, the gap between germline ends came to 9 bases.

The genes are TRBV6-4 and TRBJ1-5; no clear D. The germline V gene encodes CDR1 MRHNA and CDR2 SNTAGT. This CDR3 is 13 amino acids long. V lost 5 bases, J lost 4 bases, and 9 bases lay in between. The CDR3 region is CASSTDRNQPQHF. Here the CDR3 DNA reads TGTGCCAGCAGTACCGATAGGAATCAGCCCCAGCATTTT.

A single count supports this clone. The rearrangement joins TRBV7-9 to TRBJ2-7; perhaps TRBD1 as D (7 bases). Trimming left V 2 bases short and J 3 bases short, with 14 bases between. The CDR3 consists of 15 residues. Per germline, CDR1 SEHNR and CDR2 FQNEAQ (reference sequence). The CDR3 sequence is CASSLSAGQFYEQYF. In DNA, the CDR3 is TGTGCCAGCAGCTTATCCGCGGGACAGTTCTACGAGCAGTACTTC.

CDR3 region: CASSHKLRLRVYEQYF. The CDR3, as DNA: TGCGCCAGCAGTCATAAATTGCGACTTCGTGTGTACGAGCAGTACTTC. This rearrangement joins TRBV23-1 to TRBJ2-7; D gene unclear. TRBV23-1 is an open reading frame, and its role is uncertain. The CDR3 has 16 residues. The V end was cut by 3 bases, the J end by 4 bases, with 19 bases between.

This chain connects TRBV1 to TRBJ2-5; no check of the table's D call, TRBD1, against the DNA was made. TRBV1 is given as a pseudogene. The CDR3 loop spans 14 amino acids. For the CDR3, the DNA is TGCACCAGCAGCCTCGGACAGGGCCAAGAGACCCAGTACTTC. Residues: CTSSLGQGQETQYF.

J is TRBJ1-1 and V is TRBV6-5, with TRBD1 as a possible D gene (5 bases). The CDR3 has 14 amino acids. Germline V gene lookup returns CDR1 MNHEY and CDR2 SVGAGI. The V and J ends lost 2 bases and 0 bases respectively, with 7 bases between them. The CDR3 spells CASSYIRVNTEAFF. CDR3 coding DNA: TGTGCCAGCAGTTACATCAGGGTGAACACTGAAGCTTTCTTT.

The V call is TRBV7-9, the J call TRBJ2-3; TRBD1 aligns across 9 bases. CDR1 and CDR2 from the germline V gene are SEHNR and FQNEAQ (reference sequence). The CDR3 sequence is 15 residues long. The J segment lost 2 bases and the V segment lost 5 bases, leaving 5 bases of the junction unmatched. The CDR3 reads CASSLGQGNTDTQYF. The CDR3 region has the DNA TGTGCCAGCAGCCTAGGACAGGGGAACACAGATACGCAGTATTTT.

This chain joins TRBV10-2 and TRBJ1-3; D is uncertain. The length of the CDR3 is 14 residues. Trimming removed 8 bases at V and 0 bases at J, with 11 bases between. From germline, CDR1 is WSHSY and CDR2 SAAADI. CDR3 in DNA: TGCGCCAGCGGGCCGGGAGCCTCTGGAAACACCATATATTTT. Protein: CASGPGASGNTIYF.

The chain recombines TRBV19 with TRBJ1-4; D remains ambiguous. Trimming left V 6 bases short and J 3 bases short, with 5 bases between. The germline CDR1 and CDR2 sequences are LNHDA and SQIVND (reference sequence). There are 12 residues in the CDR3. The CDR3 here is CASRSANEKLFF. The CDR3 DNA is TGTGCCAGTAGGTCCGCTAATGAAAAACTGTTTTTT.

The rearrangement links TRBV7-2 to TRBJ2-5; TRBD2 matches at 12 bases. The CDR3 is 18 residues long. Losses at the gene ends were 2 bases for V and 2 bases for J; bases not matched to a gene: 9. Germline V gene sequence: CDR1 SGHTA, CDR2 FQGNSA. As DNA, the CDR3 is TGTGCCAGCAGCTTACTAGCGGGGGGGCTTTTGGGGCAAGAGACCCAGTACTTC. This sequence encodes CASSLLAGGLLGQETQYF.

The chain is built from TRBV13 and TRBJ1-3; D uncertain. This CDR3 is 17 amino acids long. V dropped 3 bases and J dropped 1 base, with 16 bases sitting between them. Germline CDR1 and CDR2: PRHDT and FYEKMQ (reference sequence). The CDR3 region has the DNA TGTGCCAGCAGCTTGAGGGTAGGGAGGACTTCTGGAAACACCATATATTTT. Translating gives CASSLRVGRTSGNTIYF.

The chain employs TRBV2 and TRBJ1-5; D is unresolved. Germline V CDR1 and CDR2: SNHLY, FYNNEI. The ends were cut back, 6 bases at V and 5 bases at J, with 17 bases in the middle. The CDR3 has 15 amino acids. CDR3 residues: CASRGNTAGHQPQHF. The DNA for the CDR3 is TGTGCCAGCAGAGGAAACACAGCCGGTCATCAGCCCCAGCATTTT.

The chain links TRBV4-2 to TRBJ1-2; no clear D. Trimming shortened V by 4 bases and J by 6 bases, and 15 bases separated the two germline ends. The CDR3 covers 14 residues. CDR1 is LGHNA and CDR2 is YNFKEQ in the germline V gene. Written as DNA, the CDR3 is TGTGCCAGCAGCCTTGGTCGGTCTTCGGATGGCTACACCTTC. Its protein product is CASSLGRSSDGYTF.

The chain recombines TRBV19 with TRBJ1-5; D remains unclear. This CDR3 is 14 amino acids long. Trimming took 3 bases from V and 7 from J, leaving 13 bases between them. Germline CDR1 is LNHDA and CDR2 is SQIVND (reference sequence). CDR3 coding DNA: TGTGCCAGTAGTATTTGGGTTCCGGACCAGCCCCAGCATTTT. This translates into CASSIWVPDQPQHF.

The table lists this clone with a few counts. The CDR3 coding sequence is TGTGCCAGCAGTTACCCCGAAGCTTTCTTT. It yields the protein CASSYPEAFF. V and J are TRBV6-2 or TRBV6-3 and TRBJ1-1; the D is unclear. Between the trimmed V and J ends, which lost 2 bases and 8 bases, there was a span of 3 bases. The CDR3 extends over 10 amino acids. Germline lookup yields CDR1 MNHEY and CDR2 SVGEGT.

The chain employs TRBV12-5 and TRBJ1-4; tentative D call: TRBD1 (5 bases). The V gene's germline CDR1 is LGHNT and CDR2 FRNRAP. Trimming left V 4 bases short and J 5 bases short, with 20 bases between. The CDR3 sequence is 17 residues long. The DNA for the CDR3 is TGTGCTAGTGGTTCCTCGACGACGACAGCAGTGAATGAAAAACTGTTTTTT. Translating gives CASGSSTTTAVNEKLFF.

The chain uses TRBV6-2 or TRBV6-3 and TRBJ2-5; D gene uncertain. The CDR3 spans 13 residues. Germline CDR1 MNHEY, CDR2 SVGEGT. V dropped 6 bases and J dropped 5 bases, with 13 bases sitting between them. The CDR3 sequence is CASRYPIIETQYF. The CDR3, as DNA: TGTGCCAGCAGGTACCCCATAATTGAGACCCAGTACTTC.

The chain combines TRBV4-3 with TRBJ2-3; 8 bases fit TRBD2. The V gene's germline CDR1 is LGHNA and CDR2 YSLEER. Trimming at V came to 0 bases and at J to 6 bases, leaving 2 bases not matched to a gene. The CDR3 length is 14 residues. CDR3 residues: CASSQEASGDTQYF. The DNA of the CDR3 is TGCGCCAGCAGCCAAGAGGCTAGCGGGGATACGCAGTATTTT.